Listed below are T cell receptor beta chains from one sample, sequenced in a study of CD8 T cells in ankylosing spondylitis. In TCRdb, the 5' RACE reads were re-called with MiXCR into one record per CDR3 protein. The sample contains about 130,000 distinct CDR3 sequences, approximately 15% of which appear only once. The specimen was blood, either unsorted or a sorted T cell fraction (not recorded which). The receptors stem from a female donor with ankylosing spondylitis or in good health (not recorded which). Both conserved end residues are part of each CDR3. A D gene is named only where the DNA matches it firmly. The size entry is marked missing in some rows and otherwise reads once, few, many or a size class.

NA NA TRBJ2-3 TRBV5-1 TGCGCCAGCAGCTTGATCGGGGGCTCCACAGATACGCAGTATTTT CASSLIGGSTDTQYF
many NA TRBJ1-1 TRBV18 TGTGCCAGCTCACCCCGGGGGCCAAAGACTGAAGCTTTCTTT CASSPRGPKTEAFF
NA NA TRBJ2-2 TRBV30 TGTGCCTGGACCACAAAGGTCGATGTGAGGGAGCTGTTTTTT CAWTTKVDVRELFF
few NA TRBJ2-1 TRBV12-3/TRBV12-4 TGTGCCAGCAGCTCTGACACGTTCATCGGTGAGCAGTTCTTC CASSSDTFIGEQFF
NA NA TRBJ2-7 TRBV5-1 TGCGCCAGCAGCTCGCAGGCGGGGGCAGAGTACGAGCAGTACTTC CASSSQAGAEYEQYF
many TRBD1 TRBJ2-7 TRBV10-3 TGTGCCATCAGTGAGTCGATCGGGACAGGGGCCACCTACGAGCAGTACTTC CAISESIGTGATYEQYF
NA NA TRBJ2-7 TRBV20-1 TGCAGTGCTAGAGATCTTAGTAGGACCTACGAGCAGTACTTC CSARDLSRTYEQYF
few NA TRBJ2-1 TRBV5-1 TGCGCCAGCAGCTCCTCCCCCTCCCTGGGAAATGAGCAGTTCTTC CASSSSPSLGNEQFF
few NA TRBJ2-3 TRBV7-6 TGTGCCAGCAGCTTTCGGACTCGAAGCACAGATACGCAGTATTTT CASSFRTRSTDTQYF
few NA TRBJ1-3 TRBV20-1 TGCAGTGCTAGGACAGGCTCTGGAAACACCATATATTTT CSARTGSGNTIYF
many NA TRBJ2-7 TRBV4-2 TGTGCCAGCAGCCAAGTTGGCAGTGAGCAGTACTTC CASSQVGSEQYF
NA NA TRBJ2-2 TRBV5-1 TGCGCCAGCAGCTTGAATAGAGAACACACCGGGGAGCTGTTTTTT CASSLNREHTGELFF